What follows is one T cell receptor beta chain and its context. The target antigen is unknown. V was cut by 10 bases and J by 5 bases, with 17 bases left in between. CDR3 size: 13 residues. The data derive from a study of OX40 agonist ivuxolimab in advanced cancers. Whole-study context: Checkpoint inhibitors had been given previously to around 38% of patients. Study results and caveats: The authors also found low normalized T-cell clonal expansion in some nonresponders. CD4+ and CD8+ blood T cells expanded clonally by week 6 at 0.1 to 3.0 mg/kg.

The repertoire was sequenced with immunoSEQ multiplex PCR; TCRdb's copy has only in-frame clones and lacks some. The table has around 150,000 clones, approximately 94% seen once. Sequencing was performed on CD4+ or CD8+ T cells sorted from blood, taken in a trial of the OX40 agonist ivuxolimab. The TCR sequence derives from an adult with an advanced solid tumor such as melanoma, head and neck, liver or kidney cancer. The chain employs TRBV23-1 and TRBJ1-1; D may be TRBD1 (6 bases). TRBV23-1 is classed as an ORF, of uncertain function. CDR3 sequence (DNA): TGCGCCAACCTATGGGGGCGTCAGACTGAAGCTTTCTTT. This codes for CANLWGRQTEAFF.